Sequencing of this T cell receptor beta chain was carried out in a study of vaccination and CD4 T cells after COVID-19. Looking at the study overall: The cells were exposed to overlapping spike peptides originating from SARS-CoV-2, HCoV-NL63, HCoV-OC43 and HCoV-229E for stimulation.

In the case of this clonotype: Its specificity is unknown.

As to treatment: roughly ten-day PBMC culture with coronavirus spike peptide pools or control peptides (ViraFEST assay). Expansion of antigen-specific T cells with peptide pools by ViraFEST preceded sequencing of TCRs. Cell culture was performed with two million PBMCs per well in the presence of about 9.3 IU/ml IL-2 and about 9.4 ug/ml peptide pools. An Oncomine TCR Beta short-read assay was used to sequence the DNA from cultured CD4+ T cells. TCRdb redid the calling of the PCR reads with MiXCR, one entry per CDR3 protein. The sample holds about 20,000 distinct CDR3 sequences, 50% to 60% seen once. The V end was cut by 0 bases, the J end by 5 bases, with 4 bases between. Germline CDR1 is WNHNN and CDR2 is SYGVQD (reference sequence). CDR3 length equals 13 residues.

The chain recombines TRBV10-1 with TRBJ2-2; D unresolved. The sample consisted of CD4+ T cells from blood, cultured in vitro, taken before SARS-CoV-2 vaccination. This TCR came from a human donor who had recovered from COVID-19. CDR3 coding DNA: TGCGCCAGCAGTGAGTCTGGGACCGGGGAGCTGTTTTTT. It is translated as CASSESGTGELFF.